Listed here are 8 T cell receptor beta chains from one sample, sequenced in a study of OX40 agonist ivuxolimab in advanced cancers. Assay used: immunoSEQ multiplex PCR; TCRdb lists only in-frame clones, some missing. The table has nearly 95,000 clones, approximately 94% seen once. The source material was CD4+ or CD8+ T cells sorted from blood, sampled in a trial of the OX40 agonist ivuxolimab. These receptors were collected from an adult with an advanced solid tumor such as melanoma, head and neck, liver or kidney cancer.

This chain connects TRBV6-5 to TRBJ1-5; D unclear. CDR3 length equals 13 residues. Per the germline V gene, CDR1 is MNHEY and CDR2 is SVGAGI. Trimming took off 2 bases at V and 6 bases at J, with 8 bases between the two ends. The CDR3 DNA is TGTGCCAGCAGTTACGGGGAGGGTCAGCCCCAGCATTTT. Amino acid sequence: CASSYGEGQPQHF.

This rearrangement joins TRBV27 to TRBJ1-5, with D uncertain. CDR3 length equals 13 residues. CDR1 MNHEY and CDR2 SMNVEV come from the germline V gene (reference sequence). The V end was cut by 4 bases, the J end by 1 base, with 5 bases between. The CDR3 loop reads CASSYGSNQPQHF. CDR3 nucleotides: TGTGCCAGCAGTTACGGAAGCAATCAGCCCCAGCATTTT.

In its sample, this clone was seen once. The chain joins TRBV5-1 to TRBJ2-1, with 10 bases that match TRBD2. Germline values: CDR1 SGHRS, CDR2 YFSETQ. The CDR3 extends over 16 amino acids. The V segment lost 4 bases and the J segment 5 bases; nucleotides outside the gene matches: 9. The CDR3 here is CASSPTGLATNNEQFF. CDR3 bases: TGCGCCAGCAGCCCCACGGGACTAGCGACGAACAATGAGCAGTTCTTC.

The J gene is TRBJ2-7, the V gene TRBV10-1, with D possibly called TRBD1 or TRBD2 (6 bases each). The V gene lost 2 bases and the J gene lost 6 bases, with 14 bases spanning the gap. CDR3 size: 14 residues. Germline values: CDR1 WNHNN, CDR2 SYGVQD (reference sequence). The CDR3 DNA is TGCGCCAGCAGTGAGAGGGGGGTAGCCGGCGAGCAGTACTTC. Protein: CASSERGVAGEQYF.

The CDR3 sequence: CASSIRRDYTNYGYTF. The CDR3, as DNA: TGTGCCAGTAGTATTAGGCGGGACTACACTAACTATGGCTACACCTTC. The V call is TRBV19, the J call TRBJ1-2; possibly TRBD1 for D (5 bases). V dropped 3 bases and J dropped 0 bases, with 14 bases sitting between them. The CDR3 has 16 residues. Germline V gives CDR1 LNHDA, CDR2 SQIVND (reference sequence).

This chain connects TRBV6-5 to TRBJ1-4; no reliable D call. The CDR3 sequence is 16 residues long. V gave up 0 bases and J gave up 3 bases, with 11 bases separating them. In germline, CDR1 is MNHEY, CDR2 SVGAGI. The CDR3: CASSYSGQASNEKLFF. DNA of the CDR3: TGTGCCAGCAGTTACTCGGGCCAGGCTTCTAATGAAAAACTGTTTTTT.

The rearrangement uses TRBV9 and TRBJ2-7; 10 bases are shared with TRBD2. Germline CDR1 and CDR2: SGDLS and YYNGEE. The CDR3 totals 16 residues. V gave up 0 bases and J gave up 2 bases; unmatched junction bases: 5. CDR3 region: CASSVASTSGTYEQYF. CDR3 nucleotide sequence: TGTGCCAGCAGCGTAGCTTCTACTAGCGGGACCTACGAGCAGTACTTC.

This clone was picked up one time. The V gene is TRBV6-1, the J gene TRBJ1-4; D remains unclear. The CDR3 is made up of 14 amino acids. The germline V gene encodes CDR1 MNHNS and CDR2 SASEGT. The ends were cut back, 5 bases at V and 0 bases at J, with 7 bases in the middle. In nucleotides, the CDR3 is TGTGCCAGCAGTCACGGGGCAACTAATGAAAAACTGTTTTTT. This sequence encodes CASSHGATNEKLFF.